Below, 18 T cell receptor beta chains from the same sample are listed, as sequenced in a study of blood T cell repertoires in COVID-19. Data came from immunoSEQ multiplex PCR; TCRdb stores just in-frame clones and leaves some out. The sample carries roughly 200,000 clones, approximately 90% recorded once. Sequencing was carried out using PBMCs or T cells enriched from blood (not recorded which). The receptor source for this set is a man younger than 30 with acute COVID-19.

The chain employs TRBV3-1 (or the pseudogene TRBV3-2) and TRBJ1-2; the match to TRBD1 covers 7 bases. Unmatched junction bases numbered 6, after V lost 0 bases and J lost 14 bases. The CDR3 extends over 12 amino acids. Germline loops: CDR1 LGHDT, CDR2 YNNKEL (reference sequence). The CDR3 spells CASSQDQTGKTF. The DNA for the CDR3 is TGTGCCAGCAGCCAAGACCAGACAGGGAAAACCTTC.

The rearrangement links TRBV7-6 to TRBJ2-1; perhaps TRBD2 as D (5 bases). The germline CDR1 and CDR2 sequences are SGHVS and FNYEAQ. CDR3 length: 12 amino acids. V gave up 5 bases and J gave up 8 bases, with 10 bases separating them. The CDR3 sequence is CASSGLADEQFF. The CDR3 DNA is TGTGCCAGCAGCGGTCTAGCCGATGAGCAGTTCTTC. The variable domain in full, with the rest retrieved from reference TRBV7-6 and TRBJ2-1, is GAGVSQSPRYKVTKRGQDVALRCDPISGHVSLYWYRQALGQGPEFLTYFNYEAQQDKSGLPNDRFSAERPEGSISTLTIQRTEQRDSAMYRCASSGLADEQFFGPGTRLTVL.

This clone was seen a single time. This specimen includes other DNA sequences encoding the same CDR3. The chain combines TRBV7-9 with TRBJ2-2, with 8 bases matching TRBD1. The germline gives CDR1 SEHNR, CDR2 FQNEAQ (reference sequence). There are 15 residues in the CDR3. Germline trimming cut 5 bases from V and 4 bases from J; bases unmatched to any gene: 6. The CDR3 spells CASSLTGGGTGELFF. CDR3 DNA sequence: TGTGCCAGCAGCCTAACAGGGGGAGGCACCGGGGAGCTGTTTTTT. The entire variable domain, with the rest obtained from reference TRBV7-9 and TRBJ2-2, is as follows: DTGVSQNPRHKITKRGQNVTFRCDPISEHNRLYWYRQTLGQGPEFLTYFQNEAQLEKSRLLSDRFSAERPKGSFSTLEIQRTEQGDSAMYLCASSLTGGGTGELFFGEGSRLTVL.

In DNA, the CDR3 is TGTGCCATCAGTGAGGCGAGGGGACTAGCGGATGAGCAGTTCTTC. Its translation: CAISEARGLADEQFF. V usage is TRBV10-3 and J usage is TRBJ2-1; 11 bases align to TRBD2. Looked up from germline, CDR1 is ENHRY and CDR2 is SYGVKD. The length of the CDR3 is 15 residues. The J segment lost 8 bases and the V segment lost 2 bases, leaving 5 bases of the junction unmatched.

The rearrangement links TRBV1 to TRBJ2-1; the table assigns TRBD2, which was not confirmed against the DNA. TRBV1 is labeled a pseudogene. CDR3 size: 19 residues. This chain's CDR3 is CTSSLLGTSGRPPYNEQFF. CDR3 bases: TGCACCAGCAGCCTTCTCGGGACTAGCGGGAGGCCTCCCTACAATGAGCAGTTCTTC.

The chain carries TRBV11-3 and TRBJ2-7; D not resolved. This CDR3 contains 16 residues. Germline assignment: CDR1 SGHNT and CDR2 YENEEA. Between the trimmed V and J ends, which lost 4 bases and 0 bases, there was a span of 16 bases. CDR3 DNA: TGTGCCAGCAGCTCCCAGGAAGCCACGAGCTCCTACGAGCAGTACTTC. It is translated as CASSSQEATSSYEQYF.

CDR3 region: CSVGGAGATRAKNIQYF. CDR3 in DNA: TGCAGCGTTGGGGGAGCGGGAGCAACCCGAGCCAAAAACATTCAGTACTTC. The chain couples TRBV29-1 to TRBJ2-4; the match to TRBD2 covers 8 bases. This CDR3 is 17 amino acids long. V dropped 4 bases and J dropped 0; count of bases not matched to a gene: 11. Germline assignment: CDR1 SQVTM and CDR2 ANQGSEA.

This clone has only one observation. V usage is TRBV6-1 and J usage is TRBJ1-5; 7 bases match TRBD1. CDR3 size: 15 residues. In germline, CDR1 is MNHNS, CDR2 SASEGT. With 1 base clipped from V and 6 bases from J, the junction kept 6 bases outside the gene matches. CDR3 protein: CASSEEGGGGQPQHF. The CDR3 region has the DNA TGTGCCAGCAGTGAAGAAGGAGGGGGCGGTCAGCCCCAGCATTTT.

The chain uses TRBV15 and TRBJ1-2; D is uncertain. The CDR3 is 13 amino acids. The germline V gene encodes CDR1 LNHNV and CDR2 YYDKDF (reference sequence). V was clipped by 0 bases and J by 5 bases, with 7 bases between them. The CDR3 region has the DNA TGTGCCACCAGCAGAGATGGCCGTTATGGCTACACCTTC. Translating gives CATSRDGRYGYTF.

The J gene is TRBJ2-5, the V gene TRBV20-1, with D unclear. Germline V lookup: CDR1 DFQATT, CDR2 SNEGSKA (reference sequence). Between the trimmed V and J ends, which lost 3 bases and 2 bases, there was a span of 4 bases. The length of the CDR3 is 11 residues. CDR3 coding DNA: TGCAGTGCTAGGCGGCAAGAGACCCAGTACTTC. The encoded protein is CSARRQETQYF.

The chain uses TRBV11-2 and TRBJ2-1, with TRBD1 matching over 9 bases. This CDR3 spans 17 amino acids. V shed 4 bases, J shed 5 bases, and the junction held 12 bases outside the gene matches. Germline assignment: CDR1 SGHAT and CDR2 FQNNGV. The CDR3 sequence: CASSSWGAGDRDNEQFF. The DNA of the CDR3 is TGTGCCAGCAGCTCGTGGGGTGCTGGGGACAGGGACAATGAGCAGTTCTTC.

The J gene is TRBJ1-2, the V gene TRBV30; TRBD1 is a possible D gene (5 bases). The V gene's germline CDR1 is GTSNPN and CDR2 SVGIG (reference sequence). Trimming cost V 3 bases and J 6 bases, with 11 bases left between them. The CDR3 contains 12 residues. This chain's CDR3 is CAWRRDSDGYTF. The CDR3 bases are TGTGCCTGGAGAAGGGACTCGGATGGCTACACCTTC.

The chain couples TRBV9 to TRBJ2-1; 9 bases map to TRBD1. V lost 4 bases, J lost 1 base, and 6 bases stayed unmatched. The CDR3 covers 16 residues. Germline V CDR1 and CDR2: SGDLS, YYNGEE. The CDR3 DNA is TGTGCCAGCAGCCATCGACAGGGGGTTTCCTACAATGAGCAGTTCTTC. It encodes CASSHRQGVSYNEQFF.

This clone appeared once. The chain couples TRBV4-1 to TRBJ1-1; a weak D match, TRBD1 (5 bases). The germline V and J ends were trimmed by 4 bases and 11 bases, with 14 bases remaining between them. The CDR3 is made up of 12 amino acids. Germline values: CDR1 MGHRA, CDR2 YSYEKL. CDR3 DNA sequence: TGCGCCAGCAGCCCCGGTACAGGTTTTGCTTTCTTT. This codes for CASSPGTGFAFF.

The V and J genes are TRBV7-6 and TRBJ1-1; a possible D gene is TRBD1 (6 bases). The germline gives CDR1 SGHVS, CDR2 FNYEAQ. V shed 6 bases and J shed 7 bases, with 21 bases lying between them. The CDR3 has 15 amino acids. Here the CDR3 reads CASSSSGGVWDEAFF. Written as DNA, the CDR3 is TGTGCCAGCAGTTCCTCGGGGGGCGTTTGGGATGAAGCTTTCTTT.

This chain links TRBV28 with TRBJ2-1, with a possible D match to TRBD2 (5 bases). The germline V gene has CDR1 MDHEN and CDR2 SYDVKM. Trimming removed 7 bases from V and 7 bases from J, with 32 bases in between. The CDR3 covers 19 residues. CDR3 coding DNA: TGTGCCAGCACTTCGTTGGATCCCTCTAGAGGGCATTCGGGGAATGAGCAGTTCTTC. Translating it yields CASTSLDPSRGHSGNEQFF.

This sequence joins TRBV7-9 and TRBJ1-2; D gene unclear. V shed 1 base and J shed 2 bases, with 8 bases lying between them. Germline V lookup: CDR1 SEHNR, CDR2 FQNEAQ (reference sequence). CDR3 size: 14 residues. The CDR3 loop reads CASSLELRNYGYTF. Written as DNA, the CDR3 is TGTGCCAGCAGCTTAGAGCTGAGGAACTATGGCTACACCTTC.

The chain combines TRBV2 with TRBJ1-2, with unresolved D. CDR1 SNHLY and CDR2 FYNNEI come from the germline V gene. This CDR3 has 14 residues. With 7 bases removed from V and 0 bases from J, the gap between germline ends came to 12 bases. CDR3 in DNA: TGTGCCAGCAAGGCGGGAAAAGCTAACTATGGCTACACCTTC. This gives the protein CASKAGKANYGYTF.